This paragraph covers one T cell receptor beta chain sequence. Its antigen is not identified. This entry is derived from a study of cytomegalovirus exposure and HLA in healthy donors. On the study more broadly: Most genotyped donors, about four fifths of about 400, had Caucasian-associated genetic ancestry.

CDR1 and CDR2 from the germline V gene are SQVTM and ANQGSEA. V lost 2 bases, J lost 4 bases, and 13 bases stayed unmatched. The CDR3 consists of 16 residues. With 60 Vbeta and 13 Jbeta primers, the PCR was carried out. Profiled with immunoSEQ multiplex PCR; TCRdb holds only in-frame clones, not every one. This sample has approximately 100,000 clones; approximately 72% occur once, and the top ten carry less than 15%. Broader study findings: V segments that were indistinguishable, TRBV6-2 and TRBV6-3 among them, were omitted from analysis.

Sequencing used PBMCs. The receptor's source is a male donor in good health and CMV-seropositive. V and J are TRBV29-1 and TRBJ2-7; 8 nucleotides agree with TRBD1. The CDR3 DNA is TGCAGCGTTGAATGGTTTGTCGGGACAGGAAGTTACGAGCAGTACTTC. Translated: CSVEWFVGTGSYEQYF.